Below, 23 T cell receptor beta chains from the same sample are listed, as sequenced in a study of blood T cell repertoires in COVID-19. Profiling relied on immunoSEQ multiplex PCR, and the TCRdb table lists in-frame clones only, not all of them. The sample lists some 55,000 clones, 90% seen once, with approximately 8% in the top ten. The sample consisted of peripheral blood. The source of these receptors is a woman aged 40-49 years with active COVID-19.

CDR3 sequence (DNA): TGTGCCACCGTGGGAGCGGGGGAAGAGACCCAGTACTTC. It is translated as CATVGAGEETQYF. This chain connects TRBV10-3 to TRBJ2-5, with TRBD2 matching 8 bases. This CDR3 is 13 amino acids long. The germline V gene has CDR1 ENHRY and CDR2 SYGVKD. Trimming cost V 10 bases and J 3 bases; bases outside gene matches: 7.

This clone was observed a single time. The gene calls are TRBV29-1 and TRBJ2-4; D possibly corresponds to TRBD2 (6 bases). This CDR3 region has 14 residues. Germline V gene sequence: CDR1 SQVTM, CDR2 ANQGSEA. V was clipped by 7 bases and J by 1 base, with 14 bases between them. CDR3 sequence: CSEAGSGAKNIQYF. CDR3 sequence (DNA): TGCAGCGAGGCGGGTAGCGGCGCCAAAAACATTCAGTACTTC. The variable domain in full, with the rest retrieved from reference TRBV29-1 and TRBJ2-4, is SAVISQKPSRDICQRGTSLTIQCQVDSQVTMMFWYRQQPGQSLTLIATANQGSEATYESGFVIDKFPISRPNLTFSTLTVSNMSPEDSSIYLCSEAGSGAKNIQYFGAGTRLSVL.

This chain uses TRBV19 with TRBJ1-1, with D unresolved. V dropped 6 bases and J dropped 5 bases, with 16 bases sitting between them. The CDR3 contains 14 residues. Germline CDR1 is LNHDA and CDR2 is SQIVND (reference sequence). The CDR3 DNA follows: TGTGCCAGTAGAGTTGTGGGGAGGCCGACTGAAGCTTTCTTT. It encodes CASRVVGRPTEAFF.

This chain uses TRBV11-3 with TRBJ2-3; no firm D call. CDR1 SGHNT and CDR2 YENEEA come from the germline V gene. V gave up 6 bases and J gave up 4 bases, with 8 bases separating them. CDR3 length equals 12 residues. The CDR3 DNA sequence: TGTGCCAGCAGGTTTCAGGCAGATACGCAGTATTTT. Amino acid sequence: CASRFQADTQYF.

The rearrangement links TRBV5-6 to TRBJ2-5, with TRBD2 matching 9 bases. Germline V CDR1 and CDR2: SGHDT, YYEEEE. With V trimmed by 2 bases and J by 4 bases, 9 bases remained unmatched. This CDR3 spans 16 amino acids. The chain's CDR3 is CASSLAGLAWGETQYF. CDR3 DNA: TGTGCCAGCAGCTTAGCGGGACTAGCTTGGGGAGAGACCCAGTACTTC.

The CDR3 region has the DNA TGTGCCAGCTCACCACCGAAAGCGGGGTATTTCGAGCAGTACTTC. Protein: CASSPPKAGYFEQYF. The chain links TRBV18 to TRBJ2-7; 7 bases agree with TRBD2. The CDR3 runs 15 residues. Germline CDR1 is KGHSH and CDR2 is LQKENI. The V segment lost 0 bases and the J segment 6 bases; nucleotides outside the gene matches: 8.

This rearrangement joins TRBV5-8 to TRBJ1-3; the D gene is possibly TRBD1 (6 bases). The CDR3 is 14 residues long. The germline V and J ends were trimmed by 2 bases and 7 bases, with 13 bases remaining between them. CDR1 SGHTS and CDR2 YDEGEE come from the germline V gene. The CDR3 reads CASSFHDRMNTIYF. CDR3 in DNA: TGTGCCAGCAGCTTCCACGACAGGATGAACACCATATATTTT. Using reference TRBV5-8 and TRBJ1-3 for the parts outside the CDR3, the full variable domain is EAGVTQSPTHLIKTRGQQATLRCSPISGHTSVYWYQQALGLGLQFLLWYDEGEERNRGNFPPRFSGRQFPNYSSELNVNALELEDSALYLCASSFHDRMNTIYFGEGSWLTVV.

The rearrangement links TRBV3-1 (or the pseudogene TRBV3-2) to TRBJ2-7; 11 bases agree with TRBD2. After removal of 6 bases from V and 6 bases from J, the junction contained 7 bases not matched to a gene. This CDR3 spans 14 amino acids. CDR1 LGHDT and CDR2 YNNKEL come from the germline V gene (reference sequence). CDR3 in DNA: TGTGCCAGCAGGGCCGGGACTAGCGGCCCCGAGCAGTACTTC. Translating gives CASRAGTSGPEQYF.

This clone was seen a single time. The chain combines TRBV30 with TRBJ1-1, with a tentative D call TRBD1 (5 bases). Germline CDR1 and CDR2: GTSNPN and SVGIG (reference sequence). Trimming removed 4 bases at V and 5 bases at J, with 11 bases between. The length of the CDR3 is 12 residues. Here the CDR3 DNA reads TGTGCCTGGAAGGGGTTTGGGACTGAAGCTTTCTTT. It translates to CAWKGFGTEAFF.

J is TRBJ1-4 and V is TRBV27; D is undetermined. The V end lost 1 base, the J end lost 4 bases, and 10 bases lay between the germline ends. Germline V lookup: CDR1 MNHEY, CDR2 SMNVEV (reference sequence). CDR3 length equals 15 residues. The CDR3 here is CASSLYDRSNEKLFF. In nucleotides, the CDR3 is TGTGCCAGCAGTTTATACGATCGGAGTAATGAAAAACTGTTTTTT.

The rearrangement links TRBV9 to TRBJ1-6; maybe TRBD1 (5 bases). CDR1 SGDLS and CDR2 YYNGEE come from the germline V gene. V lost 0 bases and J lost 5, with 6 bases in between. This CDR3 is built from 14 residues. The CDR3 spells CASSVVQDNSPLHF. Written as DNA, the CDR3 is TGTGCCAGCAGCGTAGTACAGGATAATTCACCCCTCCACTTT.

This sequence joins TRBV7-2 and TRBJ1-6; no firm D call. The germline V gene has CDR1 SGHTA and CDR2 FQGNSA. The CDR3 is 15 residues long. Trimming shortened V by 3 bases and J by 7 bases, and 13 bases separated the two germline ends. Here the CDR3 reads CASSLRPLRNSPLHF. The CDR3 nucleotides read TGTGCCAGCAGCTTGCGCCCACTGCGAAATTCACCCCTCCACTTT.

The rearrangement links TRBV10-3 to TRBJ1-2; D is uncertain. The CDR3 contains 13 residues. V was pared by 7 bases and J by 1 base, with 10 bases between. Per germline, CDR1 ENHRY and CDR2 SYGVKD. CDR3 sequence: CAITVTDNYGYTF. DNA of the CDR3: TGTGCCATCACCGTTACAGATAACTATGGCTACACCTTC.

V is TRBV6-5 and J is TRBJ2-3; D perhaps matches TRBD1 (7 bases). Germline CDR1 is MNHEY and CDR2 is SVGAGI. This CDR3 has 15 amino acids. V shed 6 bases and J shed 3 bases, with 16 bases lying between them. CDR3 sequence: CASSPGAGGTDTQYF. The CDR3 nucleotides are TGTGCCAGCAGCCCGGGGGCAGGGGGGACAGATACGCAGTATTTT.

The chain's CDR3 is CASSLEGENTEAFF. The CDR3 nucleotides are TGTGCCAGCAGCTTGGAGGGAGAGAACACTGAAGCTTTCTTT. The rearrangement joins TRBV5-8 to TRBJ1-1; D is uncertain. Germline V gives CDR1 SGHTS, CDR2 YDEGEE. V was cut by 0 bases and J by 1 base, with 7 bases left in between. This CDR3 comprises 14 residues.

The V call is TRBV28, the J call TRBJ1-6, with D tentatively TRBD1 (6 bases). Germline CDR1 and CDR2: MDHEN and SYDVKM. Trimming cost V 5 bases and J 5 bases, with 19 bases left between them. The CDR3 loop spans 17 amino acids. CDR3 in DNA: TGTGCCAGCAGTATACAATCAGGGGTCGTGGATAATTCACCCCTCCACTTT. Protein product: CASSIQSGVVDNSPLHF.

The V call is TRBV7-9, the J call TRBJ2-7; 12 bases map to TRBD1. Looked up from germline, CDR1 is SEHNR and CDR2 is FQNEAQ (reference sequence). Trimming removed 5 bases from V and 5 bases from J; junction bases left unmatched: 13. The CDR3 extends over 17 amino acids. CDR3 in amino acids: CASSIFAGTGGIDEQYF. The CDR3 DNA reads TGTGCCAGCAGCATCTTCGCCGGGACAGGGGGCATCGACGAGCAGTACTTC.

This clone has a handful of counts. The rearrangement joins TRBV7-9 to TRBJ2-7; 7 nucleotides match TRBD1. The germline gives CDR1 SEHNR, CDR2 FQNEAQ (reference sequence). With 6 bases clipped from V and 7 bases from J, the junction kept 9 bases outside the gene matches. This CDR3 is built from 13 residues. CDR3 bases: TGTGCCAGCAGTCAAAAACAGGGGAGTGAGCAGTACTTC. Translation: CASSQKQGSEQYF.

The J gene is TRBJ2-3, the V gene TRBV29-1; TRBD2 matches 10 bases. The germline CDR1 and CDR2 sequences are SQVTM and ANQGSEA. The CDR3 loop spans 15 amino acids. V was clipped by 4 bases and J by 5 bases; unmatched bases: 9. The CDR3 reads CSVVPSGGSGDTQYF. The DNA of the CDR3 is TGCAGCGTTGTTCCTAGCGGGGGAAGCGGAGATACGCAGTATTTT.

DNA of the CDR3: TGTGCCAGCAGCTTGTATATGGGGGGTCAAGAGACCCAGTACTTC. Its protein product is CASSLYMGGQETQYF. V gene TRBV5-8 combines with J gene TRBJ2-5; tentatively, D is TRBD2 (6 bases). V was cut by 1 base and J by 2 bases, with 12 bases left in between. This CDR3 contains 15 residues. Germline CDR1 SGHTS, CDR2 YDEGEE.

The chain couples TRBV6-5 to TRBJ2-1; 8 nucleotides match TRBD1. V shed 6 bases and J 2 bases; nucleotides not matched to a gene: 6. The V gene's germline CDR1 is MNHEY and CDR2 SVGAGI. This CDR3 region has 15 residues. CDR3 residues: CASSLGQVTYNEQFF. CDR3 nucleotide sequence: TGTGCCAGCAGCTTGGGACAGGTGACCTACAATGAGCAGTTCTTC.

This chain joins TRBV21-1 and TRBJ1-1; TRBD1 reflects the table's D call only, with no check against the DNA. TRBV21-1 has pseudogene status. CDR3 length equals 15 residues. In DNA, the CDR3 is TGTGCCAGCAGACAACTACCTGACAGGGTCACTGAAGCTTTCTTT. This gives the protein CASRQLPDRVTEAFF.

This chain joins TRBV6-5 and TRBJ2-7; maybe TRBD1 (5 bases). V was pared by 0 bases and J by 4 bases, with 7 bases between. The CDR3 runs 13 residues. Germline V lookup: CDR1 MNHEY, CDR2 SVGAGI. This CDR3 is CASSYSTGYEQYF. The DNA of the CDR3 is TGTGCCAGCAGTTACTCTACAGGTTACGAGCAGTACTTC.